The 24 T cell receptor beta chains in this list originate from one sample, sequenced in a study of blood T cell repertoires in COVID-19. The protocol was immunoSEQ multiplex PCR, while the TCRdb copy is restricted to in-frame clones and leaves out a portion. The sample yields some 180,000 clones, about nine tenths seen once. Sequencing used peripheral blood. The origin of the receptors is a middle-aged man with acute or convalescent COVID-19.

The rearrangement uses TRBV6-2 or TRBV6-3 and TRBJ1-2, with TRBD1 matching 8 bases. Germline V gives CDR1 MNHEY, CDR2 SVGEGT. This CDR3 has 13 amino acids. The V and J ends lost 6 bases and 8 bases, in that order; junction bases with no gene match: 8. This CDR3 reads CASSRQGRGGYTF. CDR3 sequence (DNA): TGTGCCAGCAGCCGACAGGGGCGAGGCGGCTACACCTTC.

This chain uses TRBV28 with TRBJ1-5, with D possibly being TRBD1 (5 bases). Germline V gene sequence: CDR1 MDHEN, CDR2 SYDVKM. V lost 4 bases, J lost 2 bases, and 12 bases lay in between. The CDR3 sequence is 15 residues long. CDR3 nucleotides: TGTGCCAGCAGTTCCCGACAGTGGGGCAATCAGCCCCAGCATTTT. It translates to CASSSRQWGNQPQHF.

V gene TRBV9 combines with J gene TRBJ2-1; a possible D gene is TRBD1 (5 bases). Germline V gives CDR1 SGDLS, CDR2 YYNGEE. CDR3 length: 15 residues. Trimming pared 4 bases from V and 5 bases from J, leaving 16 bases between. For the CDR3, the DNA is TGTGCCAGCAGCTCCCGCCAGGGCCTTGACAATGAGCAGTTCTTC. Protein: CASSSRQGLDNEQFF.

The chain is built from TRBV5-1 and TRBJ2-2, with a possible D match to TRBD1 (6 bases). The germline V and J ends were trimmed by 4 bases and 4 bases, with 17 bases remaining between them. The length of the CDR3 is 16 residues. Germline assignment: CDR1 SGHRS and CDR2 YFSETQ. The CDR3 DNA is TGCGCCAGCAGCAGAAATGGCCAGGGGATCACCGGGGAGCTGTTTTTT. Translation: CASSRNGQGITGELFF.

This chain joins TRBV6-2 or TRBV6-3 and TRBJ2-1, with TRBD1 matching 8 bases. Germline V lookup: CDR1 MNHEY, CDR2 SVGEGT. The CDR3 consists of 15 residues. V shed 6 bases, J shed 6 bases, and the junction held 10 bases outside the gene matches. The CDR3 bases are TGTGCCAGCAGCCTTCGAGGACAGGGAGGCAATGAGCAGTTCTTC. Translated: CASSLRGQGGNEQFF.

V gene TRBV4-3 combines with J gene TRBJ2-7; D may be TRBD2 (6 bases). Trimming stripped 0 bases from V and 5 bases from J, with 17 bases between. The CDR3 is 16 residues long. Germline-derived CDR1 and CDR2 are LGHNA and YSLEER. The CDR3 DNA follows: TGCGCCAGCAGCCAAGATCAAGGGGCAGGGAGGAACGAGCAGTACTTC. Translated, it gives CASSQDQGAGRNEQYF.

The chain couples TRBV19 to TRBJ1-6, with TRBD1 identical over 10 bases. Trimming at V came to 7 bases and at J to 3 bases, leaving 3 bases not matched to a gene. Germline loops: CDR1 LNHDA, CDR2 SQIVND (reference sequence). This CDR3 region has 15 residues. CDR3 protein: CASTGTGVYNSPLHF. The CDR3, as DNA: TGTGCCAGTACCGGGACAGGGGTCTATAATTCACCCCTCCACTTT.

The J gene is TRBJ1-2, the V gene TRBV7-6; D gene uncertain. This CDR3 has 15 residues. CDR1 is SGHVS, CDR2 FNYEAQ, per germline. Trimming took off 5 bases at V and 5 bases at J, with 18 bases between the two ends. CDR3 sequence: CASSLNVRAGYGYTF. The CDR3 nucleotides are TGTGCCAGCAGCCTAAACGTCCGGGCGGGGTATGGCTACACCTTC.

The gene calls are TRBV2 and TRBJ1-2, with D possibly TRBD1 on 5 matching bases. The CDR3 extends over 15 amino acids. V lost 6 bases and J lost 8, with 22 bases in between. Germline values: CDR1 SNHLY, CDR2 FYNNEI. The CDR3 bases are TGTGCCAGCAGGGTTGAAAAGGGGAGGACAAGCGGCTACACCTTC. Translated, it gives CASRVEKGRTSGYTF.

The chain couples TRBV6-6 to TRBJ2-3, with no clear D. The CDR3 sequence is 11 residues long. V was cut by 8 bases and J by 4 bases, with 7 bases left in between. Germline V lookup: CDR1 MNHNY, CDR2 SVGAGI (reference sequence). CDR3 coding DNA: TGTGCCAGCGGGCTCTCAGATACGCAGTATTTT. It is translated as CASGLSDTQYF.

J is TRBJ2-7 and V is TRBV25-1; D is possibly TRBD1 (5 bases). The CDR3 sequence is 14 residues long. Germline-derived CDR1 and CDR2 are MGHDK and SYGVNS. Trimming shortened V by 2 bases and J by 1 base, and 9 bases separated the two germline ends. CDR3 DNA sequence: TGTGCCAGCAGTGAAACAGGCAGATCCTACGAGCAGTACTTC. It encodes CASSETGRSYEQYF.

On this clone itself: One end of the junction varies from germline; a read error may be responsible. The V call is TRBV18, the J call TRBJ1-1; D may be TRBD1 (6 bases). The germline gives CDR1 KGHSH, CDR2 LQKENI. The CDR3 totals 13 residues. The CDR3 spells CASSTPDSLEAFF. The CDR3 DNA reads as TGTGCCAGCTCAACACCGGACAGTCTTGAAGCTTTCTTT.

The gene calls are TRBV6-6 and TRBJ2-5, with 7 nucleotides matching TRBD1. Looked up from germline, CDR1 is MNHNY and CDR2 is SVGAGI (reference sequence). This CDR3 has 14 residues. V was pared by 2 bases and J by 3 bases, with 3 bases of the junction left unmatched. The CDR3 reads CASSYPGTEETQYF. CDR3 DNA sequence: TGTGCCAGCAGTTACCCTGGGACAGAAGAGACCCAGTACTTC.

This chain connects TRBV14 to TRBJ2-3; 8 bases are shared with TRBD2. V lost 0 bases, J lost 5 bases, and 10 bases stayed unmatched. This CDR3 is built from 17 residues. Per germline, CDR1 SGHDN and CDR2 FVKESK. In nucleotides, the CDR3 is TGTGCCAGCAGCCAAGAATTGGTCGGGGGGGCCTTAGATACGCAGTATTTT. Its translation is CASSQELVGGALDTQYF.

The rearrangement joins TRBV7-2 to TRBJ2-3; tentatively, D is TRBD1 (6 bases). The V end lost 5 bases, the J end lost 3 bases, and 18 bases lay between the germline ends. Germline V CDR1 and CDR2: SGHTA, FQGNSA. This CDR3 has 16 residues. CDR3 bases: TGTGCCAGCAGCCTCGGGTTGGGGGCCCATACAGATACGCAGTATTTT. Translated, it gives CASSLGLGAHTDTQYF. Full variable domain (remainder filled in from reference TRBV7-2 and TRBJ2-3): GAGVSQSPSNKVTEKGKDVELRCDPISGHTALYWYRQSLGQGLEFLIYFQGNSAPDKSGLPSDRFSAERTGGSVSTLTIQRTQQEDSAVYLCASSLGLGAHTDTQYFGPGTRLTVL.

This chain links TRBV5-4 with TRBJ2-7, with 9 bases aligning to TRBD2. V was clipped by 0 bases and J by 4 bases; unmatched bases: 8. This CDR3 spans 16 amino acids. The germline V gene encodes CDR1 SGHNT and CDR2 YYREEE (reference sequence). In DNA form, the CDR3 reads TGTGCCAGCAGCTTGGGCGGACTAGCGAAACCTTACGAGCAGTACTTC. The encoded protein is CASSLGGLAKPYEQYF.

V and J are TRBV3-1 (or the pseudogene TRBV3-2) and TRBJ1-2; tentative D call: TRBD1 (6 bases). This CDR3 has 13 residues. CDR1 LGHDT and CDR2 YNNKEL come from the germline V gene (reference sequence). V dropped 3 bases and J dropped 5 bases, with 10 bases sitting between them. CDR3 sequence reads: CASSQGAFYGYTF. DNA of the CDR3: TGTGCCAGCAGCCAGGGGGCATTTTATGGCTACACCTTC.

Note on this clone: The sample has other DNA sequences that encode this CDR3 too. The chain is built from TRBV18 and TRBJ1-2; a possible D gene is TRBD1 (5 bases). Deletions cut 6 bases from V and 1 base from J, with 9 bases between. The CDR3 extends over 13 amino acids. Germline assignment: CDR1 KGHSH and CDR2 LQKENI. CDR3 in amino acids: CASSPQGNYGYTF. The CDR3 DNA is TGTGCCAGCTCGCCTCAGGGTAACTATGGCTACACCTTC. Full variable domain (missing parts from reference TRBV18 and TRBJ1-2): NAGVMQNPRHLVRRRGQEARLRCSPMKGHSHVYWYRQLPEEGLKFMVYLQKENIIDESGMPKERFSAEFPKEGPSILRIQQVVRGDSAAYFCASSPQGNYGYTFGSGTRLTVV.

The chain uses TRBV5-1 and TRBJ1-2; D not certain. The CDR3 spans 14 residues. In germline, CDR1 is SGHRS, CDR2 YFSETQ. The V and J ends lost 0 bases and 0 bases respectively, with 6 bases between them. Written as DNA, the CDR3 is TGCGCCAGCAGCTTGGATGCAGCTAACTATGGCTACACCTTC. It codes for CASSLDAANYGYTF.

The chain joins TRBV28 to TRBJ1-1, with D hard to call. The germline V and J ends were trimmed by 1 base and 6 bases, with 12 bases remaining between them. CDR3 length: 14 residues. Germline V CDR1 and CDR2: MDHEN, SYDVKM. CDR3 nucleotides: TGTGCCAGCAGTTTATCCGGGCCGAGGGCTGAAGCTTTCTTT. Translating it yields CASSLSGPRAEAFF.

The chain recombines TRBV5-4 with TRBJ1-1; TRBD1 matches at 8 bases. Per germline, CDR1 SGHNT and CDR2 YYREEE (reference sequence). Trimming at V came to 0 bases and at J to 1 base, leaving 8 bases not matched to a gene. The CDR3 totals 17 residues. DNA of the CDR3: TGTGCCAGCAGCTTGGAGGGAACAGGGGGATGGAACACTGAAGCTTTCTTT. Translated, it gives CASSLEGTGGWNTEAFF.

The genes are TRBV7-6 and TRBJ2-2, with D possibly being TRBD2 (5 bases). The CDR3 extends over 16 amino acids. CDR1 and CDR2 (germline): SGHVS, FNYEAQ. V lost 5 bases, J lost 1 base, and 14 bases lay in between. CDR3 residues: CASSPGGQKNTGELFF. CDR3 coding DNA: TGTGCCAGCAGCCCCGGCGGGCAGAAGAACACCGGGGAGCTGTTTTTT.

The genes are TRBV18 and TRBJ2-5; 10 bases are a match to TRBD1. CDR1 is KGHSH, CDR2 LQKENI, per germline. V shed 1 base and J 1 base; nucleotides not matched to a gene: 3. The CDR3 is 16 amino acids. CDR3 sequence reads: CASSPRGTGAQETQYF. The CDR3 DNA is TGTGCCAGCTCACCACGTGGGACAGGGGCCCAAGAGACCCAGTACTTC.

The chain joins TRBV7-6 to TRBJ2-3, with 7 positions matching TRBD2. The CDR3 is 18 residues long. With 4 bases clipped from V and 0 bases from J, the junction kept 13 bases outside the gene matches. Germline V gene data show CDR1 as SGHVS and CDR2 as FNYEAQ. This CDR3 is CASSSLVGGSSSTDTQYF. The CDR3 coding sequence is TGTGCCAGCAGCTCACTGGTGGGGGGGTCCTCTAGCACAGATACGCAGTATTTT.